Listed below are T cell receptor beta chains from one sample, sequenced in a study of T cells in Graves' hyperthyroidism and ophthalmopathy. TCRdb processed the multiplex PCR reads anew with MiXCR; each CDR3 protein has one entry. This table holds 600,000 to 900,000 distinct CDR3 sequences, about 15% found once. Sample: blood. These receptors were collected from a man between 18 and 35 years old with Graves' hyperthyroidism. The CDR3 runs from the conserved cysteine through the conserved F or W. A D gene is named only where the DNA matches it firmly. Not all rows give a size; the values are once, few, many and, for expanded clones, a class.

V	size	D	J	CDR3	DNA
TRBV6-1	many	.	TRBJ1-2	CASSTRLGDGYTF	TGTGCCAGCAGTACACGACTGGGGGATGGCTACACCTTC
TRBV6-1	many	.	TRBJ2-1	CASSEGTREEQFF	TGTGCCAGCAGCGAAGGGACCCGGGAGGAGCAGTTCTTC
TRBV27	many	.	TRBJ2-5	CASRLMWGQETQYF	TGTGCCAGCAGACTAATGTGGGGTCAAGAGACCCAGTACTTC
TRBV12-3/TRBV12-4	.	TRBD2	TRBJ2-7	CASSLGAGLSYEQYF	TGTGCCAGCAGTTTAGGAGCGGGGCTCTCCTACGAGCAGTACTTC
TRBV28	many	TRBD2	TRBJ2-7	CASSPGLAGGQGSEQYF	TGTGCCAGCAGTCCGGGACTAGCGGGAGGGCAGGGGAGCGAGCAGTACTTC
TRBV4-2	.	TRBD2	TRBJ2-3	CASSQEWTREDTQYF	TGTGCCAGCAGCCAAGAGTGGACTAGAGAAGATACGCAGTATTTT
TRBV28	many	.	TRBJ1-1	CASSMQGPLNTEAFF	TGTGCCAGCAGTATGCAGGGGCCCCTGAACACTGAAGCTTTCTTT
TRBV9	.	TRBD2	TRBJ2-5	CASSVVPSGRAETQYF	TGTGCCAGCAGCGTAGTCCCTAGCGGGAGGGCAGAGACCCAGTACTTC
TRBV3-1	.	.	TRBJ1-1	CASSFLASGGTEAFF	TGTGCCAGCAGCTTTCTTGCTTCGGGGGGAACTGAAGCTTTCTTT
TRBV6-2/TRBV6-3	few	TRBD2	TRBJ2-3	CASSYSRPSGSILHTQYF	TGTGCCAGCAGTTACTCGAGGCCTAGCGGGAGTATTCTTCATACGCAGTATTTT
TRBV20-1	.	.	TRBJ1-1	CSARDLIGHTEAFF	TGCAGTGCTAGAGATTTAATAGGTCACACTGAAGCTTTCTTT
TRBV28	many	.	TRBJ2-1	CAGGGELNNEQFF	TGTGCCGGAGGAGGGGAACTGAACAATGAGCAGTTCTTC
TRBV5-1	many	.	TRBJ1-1	CASSLGPTYMNTEAFF	TGCGCCAGCAGCCTCGGACCGACTTATATGAACACTGAAGCTTTCTTT
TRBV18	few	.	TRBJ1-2	CASSPPPGAYGYTF	TGTGCCAGCTCACCCCCCCCGGGCGCCTATGGCTACACCTTC
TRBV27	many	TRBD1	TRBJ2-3	CASSSGQGRDTQYF	TGTGCCAGCAGTTCGGGACAGGGTCGAGATACGCAGTATTTT
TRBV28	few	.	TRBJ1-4	CASSPGGSTNEKLFF	TGTGCCAGCAGCCCGGGGGGTTCAACTAATGAAAAACTGTTTTTT
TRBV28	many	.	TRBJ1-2	CASSLIGGNYGYTF	TGTGCCAGCAGTCTCATAGGGGGGAACTATGGCTACACCTTC
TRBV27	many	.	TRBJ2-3	CASSSILAERAQYF	TGTGCCAGCAGTTCAATCTTAGCGGAAAGAGCGCAGTATTTT
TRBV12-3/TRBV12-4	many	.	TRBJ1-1	CASSFRQPNTEAFF	TGTGCCAGCAGTTTTAGACAGCCGAACACTGAAGCTTTCTTT
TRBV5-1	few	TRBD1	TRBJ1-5	CASSPRTGYSNQPQHF	TGCGCCAGCAGCCCACGGACAGGCTATAGCAATCAGCCCCAGCATTTT
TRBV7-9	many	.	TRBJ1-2	CASSGQRNYGYTF	TGTGCCAGCAGCGGACAGAGGAACTATGGCTACACCTTC
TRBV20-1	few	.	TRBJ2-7	CSAITGPSYEQYF	TGCAGTGCTATTACGGGCCCCTCCTACGAGCAGTACTTC